A selection of T cell receptor beta chains follows, all from one sample in a study of cytomegalovirus exposure and HLA in healthy donors. Sequencing used immunoSEQ multiplex PCR; TCRdb keeps in-frame clones, though not all of them. In the table there are about 160,000 clones, about 80% of which are singletons. The sample consisted of PBMCs. The source is a female donor in good health and CMV-seronegative. Each CDR3 is given with its conserved first and last residue. Each record gives: clone size, V gene, CDR3 protein. Clone sizes are given selectively: once, few, many, or a class where the clone is expanded.

size: -; V: TRBV7-3; CDR3: CASSSNRLTNYGYTF
size: -; V: TRBV6-5; CDR3: CASSYRRGAYEQYF
size: -; V: TRBV4-1; CDR3: CASSHHLTVPFLSNQPQHF
size: -; V: TRBV6-1; CDR3: CASSETTGRTEAFF
size: -; V: TRBV30; CDR3: CAWTVRVTGNQPQHF
size: once; V: TRBV30; CDR3: CAWSRDRGHGEQFF
size: -; V: TRBV29-1; CDR3: CSVEGTGGQPQHF
size: -; V: TRBV4-1; CDR3: CASSQLRTSGGLVTDTQYF
size: -; V: TRBV19; CDR3: CASSTPGTSGGYEQYF
size: few; V: TRBV7-3; CDR3: CASNPVAGGPVEGYTF
size: -; V: TRBV10-3; CDR3: CAIICVGTGTIRGTGELFF
size: -; V: TRBV6-1; CDR3: CASDLAGGPYEQYF
size: -; V: TRBV6-1; CDR3: CASSEKIRVGNEQFF
size: -; V: TRBV9; CDR3: CASTLGGEAGYEQYF
size: once; V: TRBV18; CDR3: CASSQSGGLEPQHF
size: -; V: TRBV7-9; CDR3: CASSLPGGPASQAFF
size: -; V: TRBV30; CDR3: CAWSIGRGRWETQYF
size: -; V: TRBV6-4; CDR3: CASSELAGVKQYF
size: -; V: TRBV19; CDR3: CASQPGPPFTSPLHF
size: once; V: TRBV27; CDR3: CASSWRAGAYANEKLFF
size: few; V: TRBV30; CDR3: CAWSGGVGNQPQHF
size: -; V: TRBV5-1; CDR3: CASSQDAGQETQYF
size: few; V: TRBV6-1; CDR3: CASRATQGRQETQYF
size: once; V: TRBV9; CDR3: CASSVTGNNNEQFF
size: -; V: TRBV7-2; CDR3: CASSFSLRDREPLKHF
size: once; V: TRBV7-9; CDR3: CSSSLSTDGYTF
size: -; V: TRBV6-9; CDR3: CASSPEGHLF
size: -; V: TRBV30; CDR3: CARQESSGNTIYF
size: -; V: TRBV28; CDR3: CASSGTGGFYGYTF
size: -; V: TRBV2; CDR3: CASSGQAISGNTIYF
size: -; V: TRBV29-1; CDR3: CSVVNIYREQYF
size: -; V: TRBV7-3; CDR3: CASSFQTTGVGTEAFF
size: -; V: TRBV7-3; CDR3: CASSSSRGTEAFF
size: -; V: TRBV2; CDR3: CASNPYGTGGYTF
size: -; V: TRBV30; CDR3: CAWSVFAGQFMNTEAFF
size: few; V: TRBV10-1; CDR3: CASSEAGAGETQYF